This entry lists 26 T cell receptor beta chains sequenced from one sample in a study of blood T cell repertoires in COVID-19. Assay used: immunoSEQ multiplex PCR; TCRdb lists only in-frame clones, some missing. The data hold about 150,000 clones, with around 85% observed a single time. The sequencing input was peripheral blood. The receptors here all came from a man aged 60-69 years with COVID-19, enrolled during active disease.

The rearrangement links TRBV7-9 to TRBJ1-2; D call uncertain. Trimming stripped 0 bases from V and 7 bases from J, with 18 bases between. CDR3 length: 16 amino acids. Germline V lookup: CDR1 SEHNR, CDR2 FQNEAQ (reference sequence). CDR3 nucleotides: TGTGCCAGCAGCTTAGCGGGATCTACGGGGTTTGTTGGCTACACCTTC. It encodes CASSLAGSTGFVGYTF. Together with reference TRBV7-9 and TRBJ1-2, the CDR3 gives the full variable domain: DTGVSQNPRHKITKRGQNVTFRCDPISEHNRLYWYRQTLGQGPEFLTYFQNEAQLEKSRLLSDRFSAERPKGSFSTLEIQRTEQGDSAMYLCASSLAGSTGFVGYTFGSGTRLTVV.

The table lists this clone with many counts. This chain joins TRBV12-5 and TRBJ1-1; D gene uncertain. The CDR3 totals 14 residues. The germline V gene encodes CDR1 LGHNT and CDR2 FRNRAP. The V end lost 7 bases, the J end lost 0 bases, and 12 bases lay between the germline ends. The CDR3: CASVGEGMNTEAFF. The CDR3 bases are TGTGCTAGTGTTGGCGAGGGCATGAACACTGAAGCTTTCTTT.

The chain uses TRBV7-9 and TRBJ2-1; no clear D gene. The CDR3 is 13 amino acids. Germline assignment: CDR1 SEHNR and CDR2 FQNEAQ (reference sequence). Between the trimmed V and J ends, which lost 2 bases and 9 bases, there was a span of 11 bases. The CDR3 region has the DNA TGTGCCAGCAGCTTATATCAATCCAGTGAGCAGTTCTTC. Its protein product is CASSLYQSSEQFF.

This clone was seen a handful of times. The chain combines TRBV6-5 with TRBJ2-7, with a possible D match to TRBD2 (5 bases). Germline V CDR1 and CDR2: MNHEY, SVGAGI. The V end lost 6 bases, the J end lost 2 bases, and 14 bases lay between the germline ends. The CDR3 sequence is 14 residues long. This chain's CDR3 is CASSAGIQAYEQYF. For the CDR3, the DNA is TGTGCCAGCAGCGCCGGGATCCAGGCCTACGAGCAGTACTTC.

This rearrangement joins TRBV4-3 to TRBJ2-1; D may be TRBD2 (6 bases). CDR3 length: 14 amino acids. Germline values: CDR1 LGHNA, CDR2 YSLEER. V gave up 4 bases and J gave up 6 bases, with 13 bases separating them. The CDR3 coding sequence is TGCGCCAGCAGCCGGGGAGGTAGCTTCAATGAGCAGTTCTTC. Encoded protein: CASSRGGSFNEQFF.

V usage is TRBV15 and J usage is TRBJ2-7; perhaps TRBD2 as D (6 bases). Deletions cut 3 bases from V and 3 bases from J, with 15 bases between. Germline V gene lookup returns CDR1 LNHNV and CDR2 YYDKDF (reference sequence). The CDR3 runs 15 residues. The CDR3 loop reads CATSRGRLVGYEQYF. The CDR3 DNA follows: TGTGCCACCAGCAGGGGGCGACTAGTAGGCTACGAGCAGTACTTC. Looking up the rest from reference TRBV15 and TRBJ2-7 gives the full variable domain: DAMVIQNPRYQVTQFGKPVTLSCSQTLNHNVMYWYQQKSSQAPKLLFHYYDKDFNNEADTPDNFQSRRPNTSFCFLDIRSPGLGDTAMYLCATSRGRLVGYEQYFGPGTRLTVT.

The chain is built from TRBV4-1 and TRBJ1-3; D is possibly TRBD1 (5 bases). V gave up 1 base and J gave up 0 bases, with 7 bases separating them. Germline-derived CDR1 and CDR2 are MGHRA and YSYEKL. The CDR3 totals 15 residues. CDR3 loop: CASSQGGLSGNTIYF. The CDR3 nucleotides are TGCGCCAGCAGCCAAGGGGGACTCTCTGGAAACACCATATATTTT.

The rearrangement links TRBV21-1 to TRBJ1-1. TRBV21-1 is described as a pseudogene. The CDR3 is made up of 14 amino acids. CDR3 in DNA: TGTGCCAGCAGCAAAAGAGGAGATCGGGCTGAAGCTTTCTTT. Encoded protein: CASSKRGDRAEAFF.

DNA for the CDR3: TGCAGCGTTTCATTTAGTGCCGTCATGAACACTGAAGCTTTCTTT. Translation: CSVSFSAVMNTEAFF. J is TRBJ1-1 and V is TRBV29-1; D not resolved. The CDR3 covers 15 residues. Trimming shortened V by 5 bases and J by 0 bases, and 16 bases separated the two germline ends. In germline, CDR1 is SQVTM, CDR2 ANQGSEA.

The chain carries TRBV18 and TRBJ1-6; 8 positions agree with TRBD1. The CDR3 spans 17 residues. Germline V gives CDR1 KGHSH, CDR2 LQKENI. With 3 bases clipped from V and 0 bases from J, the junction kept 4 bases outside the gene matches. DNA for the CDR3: TGTGCCAGCTCACCGCTACAGGGGGGCTCCTATAATTCACCCCTCCACTTT. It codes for CASSPLQGGSYNSPLHF.

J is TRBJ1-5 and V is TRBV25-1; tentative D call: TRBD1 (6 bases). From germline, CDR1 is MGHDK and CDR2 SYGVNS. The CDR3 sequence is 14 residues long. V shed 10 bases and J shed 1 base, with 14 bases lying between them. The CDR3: CATQDRLSNQPQHF. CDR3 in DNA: TGTGCCACCCAAGACAGGTTGAGCAATCAGCCCCAGCATTTT. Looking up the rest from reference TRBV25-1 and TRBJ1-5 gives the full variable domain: EADIYQTPRYLVIGTGKKITLECSQTMGHDKMYWYQQDPGMELHLIHYSYGVNSTEKGDLSSESTVSRIRTEHFPLTLESARPSHTSQYLCATQDRLSNQPQHFGDGTRLSIL.

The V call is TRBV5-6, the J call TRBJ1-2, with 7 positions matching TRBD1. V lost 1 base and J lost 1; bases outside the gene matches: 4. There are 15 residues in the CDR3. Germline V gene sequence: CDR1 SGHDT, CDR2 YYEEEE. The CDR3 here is CASSLPGQSNYGYTF. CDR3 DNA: TGTGCCAGCAGCTTGCCGGGACAGAGTAACTATGGCTACACCTTC.

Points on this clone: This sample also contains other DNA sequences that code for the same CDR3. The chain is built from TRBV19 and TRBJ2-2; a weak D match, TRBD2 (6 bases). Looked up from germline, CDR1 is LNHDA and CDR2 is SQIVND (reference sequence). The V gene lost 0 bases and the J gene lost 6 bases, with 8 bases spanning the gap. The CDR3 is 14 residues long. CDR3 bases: TGTGCCAGTAGTATAGAGGCGGGACCCGGGGAGCTGTTTTTT. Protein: CASSIEAGPGELFF.

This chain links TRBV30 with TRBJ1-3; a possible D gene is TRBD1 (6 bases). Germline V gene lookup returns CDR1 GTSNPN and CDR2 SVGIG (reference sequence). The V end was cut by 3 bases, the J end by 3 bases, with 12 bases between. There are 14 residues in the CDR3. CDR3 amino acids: CAWSEGGGGNTIYF. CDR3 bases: TGTGCCTGGAGCGAAGGGGGGGGTGGAAACACCATATATTTT.

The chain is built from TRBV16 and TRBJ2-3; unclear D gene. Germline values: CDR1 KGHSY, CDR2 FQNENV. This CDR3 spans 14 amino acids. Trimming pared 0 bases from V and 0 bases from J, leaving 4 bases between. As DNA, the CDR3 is TGTGCCAGCAGCCAATCGGCCAGCACAGATACGCAGTATTTT. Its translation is CASSQSASTDTQYF.

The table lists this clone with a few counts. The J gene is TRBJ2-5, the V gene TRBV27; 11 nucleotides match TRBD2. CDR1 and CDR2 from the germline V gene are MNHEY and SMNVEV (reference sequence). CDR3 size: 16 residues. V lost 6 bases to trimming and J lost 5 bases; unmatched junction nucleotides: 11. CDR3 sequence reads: CASRLIAGGARETQYF. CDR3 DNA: TGTGCCAGCAGACTTATAGCGGGGGGGGCTCGGGAGACCCAGTACTTC.

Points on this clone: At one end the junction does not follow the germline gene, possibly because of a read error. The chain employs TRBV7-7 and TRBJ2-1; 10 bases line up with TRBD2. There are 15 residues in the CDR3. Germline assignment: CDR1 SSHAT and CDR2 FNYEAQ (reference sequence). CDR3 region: CASSLLAGSYNEQFF. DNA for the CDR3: TGTGCTAGCAGCTTACTAGCGGGGTCCTACAATGAGCAGTTCTTC. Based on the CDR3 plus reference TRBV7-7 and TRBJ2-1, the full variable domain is GAGVSQSPRYKVTKRGQDVTLRCDPISSHATLYWYQQALGQGPEFLTYFNYEAQPDKSGLPSDRFSAERPEGSISTLTIQRTEQRDSAMYRCASSLLAGSYNEQFFGPGTRLTVL.

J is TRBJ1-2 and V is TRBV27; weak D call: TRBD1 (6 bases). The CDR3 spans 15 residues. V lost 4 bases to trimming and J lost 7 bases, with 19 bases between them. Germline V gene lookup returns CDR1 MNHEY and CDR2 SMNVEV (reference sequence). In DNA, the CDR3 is TGTGCCAGCAGTTCCCTTTCGGGGGGCGCAGGTGGCTACACCTTC. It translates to CASSSLSGGAGGYTF.

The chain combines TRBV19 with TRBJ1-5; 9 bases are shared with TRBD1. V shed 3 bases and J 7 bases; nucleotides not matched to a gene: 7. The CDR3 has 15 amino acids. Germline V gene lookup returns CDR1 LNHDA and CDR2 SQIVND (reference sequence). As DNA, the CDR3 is TGTGCCAGTAGTATTGGGCGACAGGGGGGACAGCCCCAGCATTTT. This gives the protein CASSIGRQGGQPQHF.

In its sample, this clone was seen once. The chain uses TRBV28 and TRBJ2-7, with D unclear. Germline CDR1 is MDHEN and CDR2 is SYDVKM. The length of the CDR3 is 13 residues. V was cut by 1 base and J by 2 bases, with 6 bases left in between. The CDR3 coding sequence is TGTGCCAGCAGTTTATCGGGTCCCTACGAGCAGTACTTC. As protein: CASSLSGPYEQYF. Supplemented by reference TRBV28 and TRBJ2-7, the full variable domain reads DVKVTQSSRYLVKRTGEKVFLECVQDMDHENMFWYRQDPGLGLRLIYFSYDVKMKEKGDIPEGYSVSREKKERFSLILESASTNQTSMYLCASSLSGPYEQYFGPGTRLTVT.

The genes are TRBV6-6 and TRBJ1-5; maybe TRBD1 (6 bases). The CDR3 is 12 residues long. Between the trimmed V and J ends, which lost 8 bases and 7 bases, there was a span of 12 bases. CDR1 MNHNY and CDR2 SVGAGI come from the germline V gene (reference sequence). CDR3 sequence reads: CASERGGQPQHF. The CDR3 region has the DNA TGTGCCAGCGAGCGAGGGGGACAGCCCCAGCATTTT.

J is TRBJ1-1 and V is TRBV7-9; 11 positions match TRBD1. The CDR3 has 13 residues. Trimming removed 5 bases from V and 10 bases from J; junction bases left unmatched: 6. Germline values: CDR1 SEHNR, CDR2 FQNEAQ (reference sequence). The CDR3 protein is CASSKGTGGAAFF. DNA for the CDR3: TGTGCCAGCAGCAAAGGGACAGGGGGAGCAGCTTTCTTT.

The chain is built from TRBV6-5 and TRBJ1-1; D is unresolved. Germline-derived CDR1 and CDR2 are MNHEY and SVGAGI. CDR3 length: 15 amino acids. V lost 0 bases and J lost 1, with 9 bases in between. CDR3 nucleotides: TGTGCCAGCAGTTACTCGGGAGGGTGGAACACTGAAGCTTTCTTT. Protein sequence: CASSYSGGWNTEAFF.

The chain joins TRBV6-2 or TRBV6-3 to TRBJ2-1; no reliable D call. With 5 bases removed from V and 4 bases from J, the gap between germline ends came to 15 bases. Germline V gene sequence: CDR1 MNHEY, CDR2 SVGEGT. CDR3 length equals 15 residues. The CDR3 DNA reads TGTGCCAGCAGTCTACCGCTGGCAGGTTACAATGAGCAGTTCTTC. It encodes CASSLPLAGYNEQFF.

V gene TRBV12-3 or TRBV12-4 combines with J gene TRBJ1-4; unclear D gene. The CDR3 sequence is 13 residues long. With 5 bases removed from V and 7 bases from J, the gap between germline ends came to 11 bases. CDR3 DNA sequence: TGTGCCAGCAGTCCCAGGCGGGGTGAAAAACTGTTTTTT. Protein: CASSPRRGEKLFF.

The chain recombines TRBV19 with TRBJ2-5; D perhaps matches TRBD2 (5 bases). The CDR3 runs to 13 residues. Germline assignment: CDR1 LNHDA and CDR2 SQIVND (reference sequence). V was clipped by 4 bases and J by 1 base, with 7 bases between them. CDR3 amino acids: CASSNSGQETQYF. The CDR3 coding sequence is TGTGCCAGTAGTAACAGCGGCCAAGAGACCCAGTACTTC.